This T cell receptor beta chain was captured in a study of blood T cell repertoires in COVID-19. Across the whole study: Spain, Italy and the United States supplied samples that represented acute and convalescent COVID-19. T cells, B-cell-depleted T cells, or PBMCs provided the cDNA or gDNA that served as material.

The CDR3 loop spans 13 amino acids. In germline, CDR1 is SGDLS, CDR2 YYNGEE. After removal of 4 bases from V and 4 bases from J, the junction contained 5 bases not matched to a gene. Here immunoSEQ multiplex PCR was the method, and the copy in TCRdb shows in-frame clones only, minus some. The sample consists of roughly 88,000 clones, about 70% of them appearing once. This clone occurred many times. Sequencing input: peripheral blood. V is TRBV9 and J is TRBJ2-7, with TRBD1 identical over 7 bases. This clonotype originated in an older woman in a cohort sampled during active or convalescent COVID-19. CDR3: CASSSTGLYEQYF. DNA of the CDR3: TGTGCCAGCAGCTCGACAGGGCTGTACGAGCAGTACTTC.